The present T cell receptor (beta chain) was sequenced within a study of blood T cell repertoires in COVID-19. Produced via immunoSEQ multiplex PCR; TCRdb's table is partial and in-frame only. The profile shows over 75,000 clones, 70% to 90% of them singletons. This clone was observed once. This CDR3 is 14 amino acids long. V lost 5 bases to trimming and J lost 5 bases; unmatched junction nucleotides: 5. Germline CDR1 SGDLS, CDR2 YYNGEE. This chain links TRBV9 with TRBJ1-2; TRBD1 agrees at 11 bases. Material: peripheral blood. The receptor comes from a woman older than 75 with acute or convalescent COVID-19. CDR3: CASSLGQGAYGYTF. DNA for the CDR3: TGTGCCAGCAGTTTAGGACAGGGGGCTTATGGCTACACCTTC. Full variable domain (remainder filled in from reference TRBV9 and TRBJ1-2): DSGVTQTPKHLITATGQRVTLRCSPRSGDLSVYWYQQSLDQGLQFLIQYYNGEERAKGNILERFSAQQFPDLHSELNLSSLELGDSALYFCASSLGQGAYGYTFGSGTRLTVV.